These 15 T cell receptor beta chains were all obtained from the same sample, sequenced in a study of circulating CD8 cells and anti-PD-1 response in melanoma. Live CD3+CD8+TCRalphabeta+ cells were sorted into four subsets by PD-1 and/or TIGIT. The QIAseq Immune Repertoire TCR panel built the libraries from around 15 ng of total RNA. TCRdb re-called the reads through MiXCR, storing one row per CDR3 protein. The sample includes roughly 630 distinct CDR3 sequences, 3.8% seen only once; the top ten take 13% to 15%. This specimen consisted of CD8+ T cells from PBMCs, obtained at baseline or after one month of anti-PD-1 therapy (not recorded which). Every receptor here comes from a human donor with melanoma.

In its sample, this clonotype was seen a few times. The CDR3, as DNA: TGTGCCAGTAGAGAAGACAGGGGCGTAGATGGCTACACCTTC. Translating it yields CASREDRGVDGYTF. The V gene is TRBV19, the J gene TRBJ1-2; 8 bases agree with TRBD1. The V segment lost 6 bases and the J segment 6 bases; nucleotides outside the gene matches: 9. Looked up from germline, CDR1 is LNHDA and CDR2 is SQIVND (reference sequence). The CDR3 covers 14 residues. The complete variable domain, with remaining parts taken from reference TRBV19 and TRBJ1-2, reads DGGITQSPKYLFRKEGQNVTLSCEQNLNHDAMYWYRQDPGQGLRLIYYSQIVNDFQKGDIAEGYSVSREKKESFPLTVTSAQKNPTAFYLCASREDRGVDGYTFGSGTRLTVV.

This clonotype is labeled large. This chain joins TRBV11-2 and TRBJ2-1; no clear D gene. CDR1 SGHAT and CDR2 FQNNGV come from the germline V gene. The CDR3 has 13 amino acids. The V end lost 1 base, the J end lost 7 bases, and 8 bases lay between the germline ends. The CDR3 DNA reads TGTGCCAGCAGCTTAGTGGTCAGAAATGAGCAGTTCTTC. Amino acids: CASSLVVRNEQFF.

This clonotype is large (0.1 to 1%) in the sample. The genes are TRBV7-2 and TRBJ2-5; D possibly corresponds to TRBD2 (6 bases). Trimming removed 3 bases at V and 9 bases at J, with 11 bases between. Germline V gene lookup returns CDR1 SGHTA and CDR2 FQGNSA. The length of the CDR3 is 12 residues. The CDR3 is CASSFSGGAQYF. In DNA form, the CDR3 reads TGTGCCAGCAGCTTTTCAGGAGGGGCCCAGTACTTC.

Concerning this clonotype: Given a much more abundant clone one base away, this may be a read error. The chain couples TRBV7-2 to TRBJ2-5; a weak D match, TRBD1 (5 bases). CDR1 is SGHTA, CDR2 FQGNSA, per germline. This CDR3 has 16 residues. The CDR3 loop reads CASSLGVAWGLEIQYF. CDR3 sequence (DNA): TGTGCCAGCAGCTTAGGAGTAGCCTGGGGCCTAGAGATCCAGTACTTC.

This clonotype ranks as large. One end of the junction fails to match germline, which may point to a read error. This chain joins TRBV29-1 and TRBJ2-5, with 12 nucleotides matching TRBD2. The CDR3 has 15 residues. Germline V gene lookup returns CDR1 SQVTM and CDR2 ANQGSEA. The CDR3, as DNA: TGTAGCACCGGACTAGCGGGGATTATCCAAGAGACCCAGTACTTC. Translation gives CSTGLAGIIQETQYF.

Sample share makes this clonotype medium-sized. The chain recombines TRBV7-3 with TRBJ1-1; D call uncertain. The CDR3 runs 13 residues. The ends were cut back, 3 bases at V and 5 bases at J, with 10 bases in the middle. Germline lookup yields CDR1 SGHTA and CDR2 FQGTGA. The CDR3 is CASSLVETTEAFF. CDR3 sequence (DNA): TGTGCCAGCAGCTTGGTTGAGACTACTGAAGCTTTCTTT.

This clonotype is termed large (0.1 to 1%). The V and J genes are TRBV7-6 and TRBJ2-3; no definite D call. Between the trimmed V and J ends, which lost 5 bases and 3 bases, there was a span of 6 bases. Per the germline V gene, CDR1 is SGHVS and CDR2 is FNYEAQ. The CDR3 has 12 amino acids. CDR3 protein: CASSDGTDTQYF. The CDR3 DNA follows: TGTGCCAGCAGCGACGGGACAGATACGCAGTATTTT. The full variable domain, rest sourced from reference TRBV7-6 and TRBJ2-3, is GAGVSQSPRYKVTKRGQDVALRCDPISGHVSLYWYRQALGQGPEFLTYFNYEAQQDKSGLPNDRFSAERPEGSISTLTIQRTEQRDSAMYRCASSDGTDTQYFGPGTRLTVL.

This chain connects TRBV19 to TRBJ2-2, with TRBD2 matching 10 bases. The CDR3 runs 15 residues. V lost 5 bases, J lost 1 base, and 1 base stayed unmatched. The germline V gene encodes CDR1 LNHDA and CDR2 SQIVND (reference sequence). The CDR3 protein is CASSWTSGNTGELFF. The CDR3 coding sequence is TGTGCCAGTAGTTGGACTAGCGGGAACACCGGGGAGCTGTTTTTT.

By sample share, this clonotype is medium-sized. For the CDR3, the DNA is TGTGCCAGCAGTTTCACTTCTGGGGCCAACGTCCTGACTTTC. Residues: CASSFTSGANVLTF. The V gene is TRBV27, the J gene TRBJ2-6; D is undetermined. V was shortened by 3 bases and J by 1 base, with 4 bases between the two germline ends. CDR3 length equals 14 residues. Germline values: CDR1 MNHEY, CDR2 SMNVEV (reference sequence).

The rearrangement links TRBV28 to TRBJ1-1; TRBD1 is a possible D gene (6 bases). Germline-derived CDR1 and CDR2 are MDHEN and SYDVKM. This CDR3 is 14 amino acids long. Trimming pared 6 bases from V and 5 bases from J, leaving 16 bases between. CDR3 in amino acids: CASRTTGPGTEAFF. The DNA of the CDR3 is TGTGCCAGCAGGACGACAGGCCCTGGGACTGAAGCTTTCTTT.

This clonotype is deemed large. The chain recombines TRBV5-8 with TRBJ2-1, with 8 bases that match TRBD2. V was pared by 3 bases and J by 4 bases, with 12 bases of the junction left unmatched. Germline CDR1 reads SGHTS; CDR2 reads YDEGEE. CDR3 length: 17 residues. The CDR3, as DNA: TGTGCCAGCAGCTCCTGGGGAGCGGGGGAGTCTTACAATGAGCAGTTCTTC. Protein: CASSSWGAGESYNEQFF.

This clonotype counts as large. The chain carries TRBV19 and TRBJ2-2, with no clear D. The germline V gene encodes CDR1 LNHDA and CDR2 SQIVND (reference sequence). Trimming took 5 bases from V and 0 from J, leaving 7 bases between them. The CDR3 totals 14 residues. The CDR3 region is CASSWGPNTGELFF. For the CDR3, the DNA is TGTGCCAGTAGTTGGGGTCCGAACACCGGGGAGCTGTTTTTT.

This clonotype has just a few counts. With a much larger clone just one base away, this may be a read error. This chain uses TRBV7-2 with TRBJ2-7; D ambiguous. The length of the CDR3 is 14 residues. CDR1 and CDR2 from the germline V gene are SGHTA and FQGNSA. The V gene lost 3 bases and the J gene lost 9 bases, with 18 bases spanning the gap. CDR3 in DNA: TGTGCCAGCAGCTTCCCCAACCTCCCTCACGGGCAGTACTTC. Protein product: CASSFPNLPHGQYF. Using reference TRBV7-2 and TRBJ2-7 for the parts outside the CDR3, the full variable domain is GAGVSQSPSNKVTEKGKDVELRCDPISGHTALYWYRQSLGQGLEFLIYFQGNSAPDKSGLPSDRFSAERTGGSVSTLTIQRTQQEDSAVYLCASSFPNLPHGQYFGPGTRLTVT.

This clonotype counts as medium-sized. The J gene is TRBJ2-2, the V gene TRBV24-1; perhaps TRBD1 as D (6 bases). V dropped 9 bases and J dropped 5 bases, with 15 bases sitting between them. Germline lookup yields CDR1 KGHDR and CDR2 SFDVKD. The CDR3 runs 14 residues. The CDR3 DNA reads TGTGCCACCGAGGAGGCAGGGGTTACCGGGGAGCTGTTTTTT. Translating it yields CATEEAGVTGELFF.

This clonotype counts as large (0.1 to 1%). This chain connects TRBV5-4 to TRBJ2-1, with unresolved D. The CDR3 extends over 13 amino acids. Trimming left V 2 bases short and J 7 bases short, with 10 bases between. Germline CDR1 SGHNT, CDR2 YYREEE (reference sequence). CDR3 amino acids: CASSFGITNEQFF. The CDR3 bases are TGTGCCAGCAGCTTTGGGATTACTAATGAGCAGTTCTTC.